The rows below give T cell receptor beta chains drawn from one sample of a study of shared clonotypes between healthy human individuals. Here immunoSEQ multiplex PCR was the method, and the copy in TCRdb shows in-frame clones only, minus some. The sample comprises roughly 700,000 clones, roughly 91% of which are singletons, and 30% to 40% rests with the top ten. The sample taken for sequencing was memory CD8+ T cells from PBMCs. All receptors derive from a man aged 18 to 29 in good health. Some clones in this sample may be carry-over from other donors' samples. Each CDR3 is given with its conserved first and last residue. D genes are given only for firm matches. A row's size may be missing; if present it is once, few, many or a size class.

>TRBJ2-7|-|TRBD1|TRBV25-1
CASSEWDRGYQTYEQYF
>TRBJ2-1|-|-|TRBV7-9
CASSLGLPGEQFF
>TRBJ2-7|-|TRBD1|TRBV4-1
CASSQVSHRGHEQYF
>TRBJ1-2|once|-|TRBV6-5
CASSYGLNYGYTF
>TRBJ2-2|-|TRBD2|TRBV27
CASSLKREGPSTGELFF
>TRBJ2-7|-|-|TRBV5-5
CASSDGLSPSYEQYF
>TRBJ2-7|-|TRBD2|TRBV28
CASSFYWTSGTAREQYF
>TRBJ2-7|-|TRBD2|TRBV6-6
CASSQREIYEQYF
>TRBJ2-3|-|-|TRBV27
CASSFLTLTRTDTQYF
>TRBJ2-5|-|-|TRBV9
CASSVTHGKQETQYF
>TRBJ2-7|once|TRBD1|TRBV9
CASSDSLTGPPYEQYF
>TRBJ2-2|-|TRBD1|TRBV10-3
CAARTTGGPNTGELFF
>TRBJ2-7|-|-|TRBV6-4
CASSPGPASYEQYF
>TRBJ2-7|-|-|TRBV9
CASSPTIGGEQYF
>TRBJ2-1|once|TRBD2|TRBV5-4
CASSSLAGGYFEQFF
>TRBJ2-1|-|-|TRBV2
CASGQGTYNEQFF
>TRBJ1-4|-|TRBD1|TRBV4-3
CASSQFRGRNEKLFF
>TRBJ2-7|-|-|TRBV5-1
CASSQTGPEQYF
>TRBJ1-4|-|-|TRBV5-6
CASSPGGEKLFF
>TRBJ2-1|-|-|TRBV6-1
CAARRVEGDEQFF
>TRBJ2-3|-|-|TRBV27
CASSLRGSLTDTQYF
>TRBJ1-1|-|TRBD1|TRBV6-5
CASSLQGEGATEAFF
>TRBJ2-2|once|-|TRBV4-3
CASSQDRFGTGTGELFF
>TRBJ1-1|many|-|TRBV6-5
CASSYSQGGEAFF
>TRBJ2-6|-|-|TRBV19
CASSLTGSGANVLTF
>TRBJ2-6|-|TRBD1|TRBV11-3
CASSPGGRGASGANVLTF
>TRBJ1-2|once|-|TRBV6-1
CASSSRGRGYTF
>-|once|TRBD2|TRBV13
CASSGSTTSDSSYEQYF
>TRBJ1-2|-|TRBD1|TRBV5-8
CASQAGGAWDYGYTF
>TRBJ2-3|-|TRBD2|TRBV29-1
CSVGLAGRRDTQYF
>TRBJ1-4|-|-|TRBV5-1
CASSLVWGLNLGETNEKLFF
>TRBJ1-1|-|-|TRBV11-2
CASISGQGFTEAFF
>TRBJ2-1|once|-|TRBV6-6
CASSYSASLIQFF
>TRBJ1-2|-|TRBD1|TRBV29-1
CSAGGQGVSYGYTF
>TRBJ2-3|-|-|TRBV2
CASKRDTQYF
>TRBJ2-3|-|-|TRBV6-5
CASSYDDRSTDTQYF
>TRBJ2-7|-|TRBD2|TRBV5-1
CASSLNPFASGGFYEQYF
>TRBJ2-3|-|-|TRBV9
CASSPSGSTDTQYF
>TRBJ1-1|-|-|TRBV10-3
CAISESMGANTEAFF
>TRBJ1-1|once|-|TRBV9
CASSVIGPNTEAFF
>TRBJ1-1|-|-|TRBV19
CASSIMGWRGQNTEAFF
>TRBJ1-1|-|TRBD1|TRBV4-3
CASSRDRGTAEAFF
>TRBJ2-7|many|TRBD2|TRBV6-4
CASSETAGVDEQYF
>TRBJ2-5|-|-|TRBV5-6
CASSLIQQETQYF
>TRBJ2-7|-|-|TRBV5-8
CASSLGVGYDEQYF
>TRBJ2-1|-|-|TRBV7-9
CASTPAGNEQFF
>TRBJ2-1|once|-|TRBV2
CASSDGQFLDEQFF
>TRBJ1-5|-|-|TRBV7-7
CASSLEVSGARNQPQHF
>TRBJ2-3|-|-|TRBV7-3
CASSSLGGTDTQYF
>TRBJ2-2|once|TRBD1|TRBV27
CASRRGTGGYWNTGELFF
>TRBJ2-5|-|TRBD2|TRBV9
CASSGASGGPETQYF
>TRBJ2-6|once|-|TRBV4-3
CASSRSGSSGANVLTF